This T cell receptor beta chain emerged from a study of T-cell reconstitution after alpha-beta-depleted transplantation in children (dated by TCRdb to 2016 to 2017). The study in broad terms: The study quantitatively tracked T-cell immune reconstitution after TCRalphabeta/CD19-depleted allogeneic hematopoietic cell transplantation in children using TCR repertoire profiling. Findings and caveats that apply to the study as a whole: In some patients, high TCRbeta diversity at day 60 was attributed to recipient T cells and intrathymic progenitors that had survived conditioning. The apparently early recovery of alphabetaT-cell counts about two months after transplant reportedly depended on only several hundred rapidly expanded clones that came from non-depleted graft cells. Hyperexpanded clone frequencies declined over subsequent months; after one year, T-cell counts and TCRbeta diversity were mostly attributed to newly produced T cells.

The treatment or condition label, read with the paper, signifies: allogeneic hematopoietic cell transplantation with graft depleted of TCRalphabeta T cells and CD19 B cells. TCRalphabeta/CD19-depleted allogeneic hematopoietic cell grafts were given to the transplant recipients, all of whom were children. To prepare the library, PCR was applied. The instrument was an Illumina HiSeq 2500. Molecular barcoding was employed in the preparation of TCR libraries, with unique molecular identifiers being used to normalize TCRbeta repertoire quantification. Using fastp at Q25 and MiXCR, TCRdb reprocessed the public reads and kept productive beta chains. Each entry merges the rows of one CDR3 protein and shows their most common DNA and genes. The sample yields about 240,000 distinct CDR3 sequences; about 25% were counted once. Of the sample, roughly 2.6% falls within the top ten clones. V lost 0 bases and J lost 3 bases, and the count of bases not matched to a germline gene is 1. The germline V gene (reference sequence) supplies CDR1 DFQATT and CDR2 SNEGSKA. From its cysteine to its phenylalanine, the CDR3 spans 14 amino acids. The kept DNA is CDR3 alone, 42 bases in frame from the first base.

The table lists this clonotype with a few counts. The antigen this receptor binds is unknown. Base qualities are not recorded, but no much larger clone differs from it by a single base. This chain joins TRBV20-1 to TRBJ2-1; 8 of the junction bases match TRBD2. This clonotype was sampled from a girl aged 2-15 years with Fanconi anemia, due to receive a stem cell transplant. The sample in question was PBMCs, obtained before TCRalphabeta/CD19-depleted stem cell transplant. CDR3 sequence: CSARDTSGYNEQFF. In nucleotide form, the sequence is TGCAGTGCTAGAGATACTAGCGGCTACAATGAGCAGTTCTTC.